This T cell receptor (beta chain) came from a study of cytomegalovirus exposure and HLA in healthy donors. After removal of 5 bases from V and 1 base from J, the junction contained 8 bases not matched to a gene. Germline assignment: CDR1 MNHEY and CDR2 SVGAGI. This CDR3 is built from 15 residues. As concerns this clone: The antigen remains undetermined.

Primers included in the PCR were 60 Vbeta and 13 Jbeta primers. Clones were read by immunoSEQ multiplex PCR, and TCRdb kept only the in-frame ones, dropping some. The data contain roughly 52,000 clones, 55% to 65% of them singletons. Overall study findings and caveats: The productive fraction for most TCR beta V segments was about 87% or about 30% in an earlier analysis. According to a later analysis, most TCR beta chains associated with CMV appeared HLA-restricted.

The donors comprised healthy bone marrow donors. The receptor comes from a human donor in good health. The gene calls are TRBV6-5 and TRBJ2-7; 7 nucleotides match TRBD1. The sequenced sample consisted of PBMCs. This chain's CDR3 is CASSTDRAGSYEQYF. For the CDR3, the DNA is TGTGCCAGCAGTACCGACAGGGCCGGGTCCTACGAGCAGTACTTC.